Listed here are 23 T cell receptor beta chains from one sample, sequenced in a study of blood T cell repertoires in COVID-19. The data were produced by immunoSEQ multiplex PCR, yet TCRdb's version contains in-frame clones alone and is incomplete. Altogether approximately 340,000 clones are present, about nine tenths being singletons, with the ten largest covering 0.86%. Sequencing was carried out using PBMCs or T cells enriched from blood (not recorded which). The receptors here all came from a woman aged 40-49 years who had been exposed to COVID-19.

The gene calls are TRBV29-1 and TRBJ2-7, with 9 bases matching TRBD1. Trimming at V came to 4 bases and at J to 0 bases, leaving 4 bases not matched to a gene. Germline V gives CDR1 SQVTM, CDR2 ANQGSEA. The CDR3 loop spans 14 amino acids. The CDR3 nucleotides read TGCAGCGTTGCCCGGACAGGGGTCTCCTACGAGCAGTACTTC. It is translated as CSVARTGVSYEQYF.

This chain connects TRBV7-2 to TRBJ1-5; TRBD1 aligns across 7 bases. Per germline, CDR1 SGHTA and CDR2 FQGNSA. V gave up 5 bases and J gave up 0 bases; unmatched junction bases: 10. The CDR3 is 17 residues long. CDR3 amino acids: CASSPRQGSYSNQPQHF. The CDR3 DNA reads TGTGCCAGCAGCCCCCGACAGGGAAGTTATAGCAATCAGCCCCAGCATTTT.

The chain links TRBV12-5 to TRBJ2-7; 13 bases fit TRBD2. CDR3 size: 17 residues. With 0 bases clipped from V and 2 bases from J, the junction kept 4 bases outside the gene matches. Germline V gene data show CDR1 as LGHNT and CDR2 as FRNRAP. This CDR3 is CASGLVATSGRTYEQYF. In nucleotides, the CDR3 is TGTGCTAGTGGTTTGGTCGCGACTAGCGGGAGGACCTACGAGCAGTACTTC.

The rearrangement links TRBV5-1 to TRBJ2-1; 7 bases map to TRBD1. J was trimmed by 6 bases and V by 4 bases; bases with no gene match: 10. CDR3 length: 15 amino acids. Germline assignment: CDR1 SGHRS and CDR2 YFSETQ. This CDR3 reads CASSTGQWAGNEQFF. The CDR3 DNA reads as TGCGCCAGCAGCACGGGACAGTGGGCGGGCAATGAGCAGTTCTTC.

The DNA for the CDR3 is TGCGCCAGCAGCCCCGACAGGGGACCTACGGAGGCTTTCTTT. This encodes CASSPDRGPTEAFF. The V call is TRBV5-1, the J call TRBJ1-1; 8 bases agree with TRBD1. The J segment lost 11 bases and the V segment lost 4 bases, leaving 13 bases of the junction unmatched. Germline CDR1 reads SGHRS; CDR2 reads YFSETQ. The CDR3 contains 14 residues.

The genes are TRBV29-1 and TRBJ2-1; the D gene is possibly TRBD2 (7 bases). CDR3 length: 17 residues. In germline, CDR1 is SQVTM, CDR2 ANQGSEA. Trimming removed 5 bases at V and 2 bases at J, with 22 bases between. The CDR3 here is CSVKGGGGSTPYNEQFF. CDR3 sequence (DNA): TGCAGCGTTAAGGGGGGGGGAGGGAGCACCCCCTACAATGAGCAGTTCTTC.

This sequence joins TRBV5-1 and TRBJ2-7, with 7 bases identical to TRBD1. Trimming cost V 3 bases and J 9 bases; bases outside gene matches: 6. The CDR3 sequence is 12 residues long. Germline V lookup: CDR1 SGHRS, CDR2 YFSETQ. CDR3 residues: CASSWLQGMQYF. In DNA form, the CDR3 reads TGCGCCAGCAGCTGGCTACAGGGGATGCAGTACTTC.

This chain joins TRBV19 and TRBJ1-2; TRBD1 aligns across 10 bases. Trimming removed 4 bases from V and 8 bases from J; junction bases left unmatched: 13. Germline V CDR1 and CDR2: LNHDA, SQIVND (reference sequence). There are 16 residues in the CDR3. The CDR3 here is CASSTPGQGIKRGYTF. The CDR3 DNA reads as TGTGCCAGTAGTACGCCGGGACAGGGGATAAAGAGAGGCTACACCTTC. The whole variable domain, remainder taken from reference TRBV19 and TRBJ1-2, is DGGITQSPKYLFRKEGQNVTLSCEQNLNHDAMYWYRQDPGQGLRLIYYSQIVNDFQKGDIAEGYSVSREKKESFPLTVTSAQKNPTAFYLCASSTPGQGIKRGYTFGSGTRLTVV.

V usage is TRBV18 and J usage is TRBJ2-2, with 12 bases identical to TRBD1. Germline lookup yields CDR1 KGHSH and CDR2 LQKENI. This CDR3 has 15 amino acids. V lost 6 bases, J lost 2 bases, and 1 base stayed unmatched. The CDR3 nucleotides are TGTGCCAGCTCCGGGACAGGGGGCAACACCGGGGAGCTGTTTTTT. This sequence encodes CASSGTGGNTGELFF.

The genes are TRBV2 and TRBJ2-2, with 8 positions matching TRBD1. Germline V gene data show CDR1 as SNHLY and CDR2 as FYNNEI. With V trimmed by 4 bases and J by 3 bases, 7 bases remained unmatched. The CDR3 runs to 16 residues. The CDR3 bases are TGTGCCAGCAGTGGAGGGGACAGGCCGGACACCGGGGAGCTGTTTTTT. Protein sequence: CASSGGDRPDTGELFF.

The chain combines TRBV30 with TRBJ1-6, with 9 bases fitting TRBD1. This CDR3 comprises 14 residues. Per the germline V gene, CDR1 is GTSNPN and CDR2 is SVGIG (reference sequence). The V and J ends lost 2 bases and 13 bases, in that order; junction bases with no gene match: 9. The CDR3 DNA is TGTGCCTGGAGTTTGGGACAGGGTTCCTGGCCCCTCCACTTT. It is translated as CAWSLGQGSWPLHF. Full variable domain (missing parts from reference TRBV30 and TRBJ1-6): SQTIHQWPATLVQPVGSPLSLECTVEGTSNPNLYWYRQAAGRGLQLLFYSVGIGQISSEVPQNLSASRPQDRQFILSSKKLLLSDSGFYLCAWSLGQGSWPLHFGNGTRLTVT.

V and J are TRBV19 and TRBJ1-1, with D maybe TRBD1 (6 bases). The germline V gene has CDR1 LNHDA and CDR2 SQIVND (reference sequence). The V end lost 6 bases, the J end lost 0 bases, and 14 bases lay between the germline ends. The CDR3 has 15 residues. CDR3 in DNA: TGTGCCAGTAGGGTGGGGGACATTCTGAACACTGAAGCTTTCTTT. Translation gives CASRVGDILNTEAFF.

The J gene is TRBJ2-1, the V gene TRBV30; 7 bases align to TRBD2. Per germline, CDR1 GTSNPN and CDR2 SVGIG (reference sequence). The CDR3 spans 13 residues. With V trimmed by 2 bases and J by 8 bases, 6 bases remained unmatched. The CDR3 reads CAWSTTSVDEQFF. CDR3 sequence (DNA): TGTGCCTGGAGTACCACTAGCGTCGATGAGCAGTTCTTC.

This clone showed up just once. The genes are TRBV19 and TRBJ1-5; 11 nucleotides align to TRBD1. Germline loops: CDR1 LNHDA, CDR2 SQIVND (reference sequence). This CDR3 spans 18 amino acids. V was pared by 5 bases and J by 5 bases, with 14 bases of the junction left unmatched. CDR3 in DNA: TGTGCCAGTAGTTCCAGGATGGTGGGACAGGGGGGACATCAGCCCCAGCATTTT. Its protein is CASSSRMVGQGGHQPQHF.

The gene calls are TRBV2 and TRBJ1-3; D remains ambiguous. V gave up 3 bases and J gave up 0 bases, with 9 bases separating them. The CDR3 runs 15 residues. Germline lookup yields CDR1 SNHLY and CDR2 FYNNEI. CDR3 region: CASSEIGLSGNTIYF. The CDR3 DNA is TGTGCCAGCAGTGAGATAGGACTCTCTGGAAACACCATATATTTT. The complete variable domain, with remaining parts taken from reference TRBV2 and TRBJ1-3, reads EPEVTQTPSHQVTQMGQEVILRCVPISNHLYFYWYRQILGQKVEFLVSFYNNEISEKSEIFDDQFSVERPDGSNFTLKIRSTKLEDSAMYFCASSEIGLSGNTIYFGEGSWLTVV.

V usage is TRBV18 and J usage is TRBJ1-1, with 7 bases that match TRBD1. CDR1 and CDR2 from the germline V gene are KGHSH and LQKENI. J gave up 4 bases and V 3 bases, and 5 bases lay outside the gene matches. The CDR3 spans 14 residues. Here the CDR3 reads CASSPQTGITEAFF. The DNA of the CDR3 is TGTGCCAGCTCACCTCAGACAGGGATCACTGAAGCTTTCTTT.

The genes are TRBV29-1 and TRBJ1-3; D unresolved. Germline-derived CDR1 and CDR2 are SQVTM and ANQGSEA. V was clipped by 5 bases and J by 3 bases, with 14 bases between them. CDR3 length: 14 amino acids. CDR3 nucleotides: TGCAGCGTTTGGCGGGGTTTAAGTGGAAACACCATATATTTT. It yields the protein CSVWRGLSGNTIYF.

V gene TRBV5-5 combines with J gene TRBJ2-5; the D gene is possibly TRBD2 (5 bases). Trimming took off 5 bases at V and 0 bases at J, with 11 bases between the two ends. The CDR3 runs 14 residues. Germline-derived CDR1 and CDR2 are SGHKS and YYEKEE (reference sequence). CDR3 sequence: CASRRAIYQETQYF. CDR3 in DNA: TGTGCCAGCAGGCGGGCAATTTACCAAGAGACCCAGTACTTC.

The J gene is TRBJ2-7, the V gene TRBV5-1; 8 positions agree with TRBD1. Germline loops: CDR1 SGHRS, CDR2 YFSETQ. The CDR3 runs 14 residues. With 3 bases clipped from V and 4 bases from J, the junction kept 6 bases outside the gene matches. The CDR3 nucleotides read TGCGCCAGCAGCTCTCCAGGGGGCGGGTACGAGCAGTACTTC. This gives the protein CASSSPGGGYEQYF.

The chain uses TRBV19 and TRBJ2-3; TRBD2 aligns across 12 bases. V lost 5 bases to trimming and J lost 5 bases; unmatched junction nucleotides: 11. CDR3 size: 17 residues. CDR1 is LNHDA, CDR2 SQIVND, per germline (reference sequence). CDR3 in DNA: TGTGCCAGTAGTGAGCTACTAGCGGGAGGTGCTGGAGATACGCAGTATTTT. It specifies CASSELLAGGAGDTQYF.

The rearrangement uses TRBV19 and TRBJ1-3, with D uncertain. The CDR3 loop spans 14 amino acids. Germline V gene sequence: CDR1 LNHDA, CDR2 SQIVND (reference sequence). Trimming took 3 bases from V and 1 from J, leaving 7 bases between them. In nucleotides, the CDR3 is TGTGCCAGTAGTATTGAGGGTTCTGGAAACACCATATATTTT. It specifies CASSIEGSGNTIYF.

This sequence joins TRBV9 and TRBJ2-2; the match to TRBD1 covers 8 bases. The CDR3 consists of 15 residues. V lost 3 bases and J lost 1; bases outside the gene matches: 2. Germline lookup yields CDR1 SGDLS and CDR2 YYNGEE. The CDR3 nucleotides read TGTGCCAGCAGCGGCGGGACAGGGAACACCGGGGAGCTGTTTTTT. It specifies CASSGGTGNTGELFF.

The rearrangement uses TRBV20-1 and TRBJ2-5; D is uncertain. This CDR3 spans 14 amino acids. CDR1 and CDR2 from the germline V gene are DFQATT and SNEGSKA (reference sequence). The V end lost 3 bases, the J end lost 2 bases, and 13 bases lay between the germline ends. The CDR3 spells CSASHREPQETQYF. The DNA for the CDR3 is TGCAGTGCTAGTCATCGCGAACCTCAAGAGACCCAGTACTTC.